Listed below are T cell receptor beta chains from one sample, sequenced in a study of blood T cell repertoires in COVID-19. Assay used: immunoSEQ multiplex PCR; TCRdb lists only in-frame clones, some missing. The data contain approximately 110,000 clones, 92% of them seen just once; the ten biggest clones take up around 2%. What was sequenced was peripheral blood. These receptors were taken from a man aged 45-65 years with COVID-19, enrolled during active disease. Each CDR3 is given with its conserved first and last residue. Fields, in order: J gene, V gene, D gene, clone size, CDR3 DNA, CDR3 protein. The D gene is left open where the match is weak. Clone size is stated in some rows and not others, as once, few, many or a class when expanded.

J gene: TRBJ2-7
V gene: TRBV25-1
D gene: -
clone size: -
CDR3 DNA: TGTGCCAGCAGTGAGTCGGGGGAGCAGTACTTC
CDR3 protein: CASSESGEQYF

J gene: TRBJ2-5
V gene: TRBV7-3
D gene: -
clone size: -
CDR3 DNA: TGTGCCAGCAGCCCAGGAGGGGTTGAACAAGAGACCCAGTACTTC
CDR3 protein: CASSPGGVEQETQYF

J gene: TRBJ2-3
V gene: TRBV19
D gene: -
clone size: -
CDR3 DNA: TGTGCCAGTAGTAGGGGACACACAGATACGCAGTATTTT
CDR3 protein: CASSRGHTDTQYF

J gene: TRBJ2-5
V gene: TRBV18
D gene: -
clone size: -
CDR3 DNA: TGTGCCAGCTCACTAGTAGCCGGGGAGACCCAGTACTTC
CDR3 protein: CASSLVAGETQYF

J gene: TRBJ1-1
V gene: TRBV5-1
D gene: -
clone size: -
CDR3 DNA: TGCGCCAGCAGCTTGGTTGGCGGAGAAGCTTTCTTT
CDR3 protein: CASSLVGGEAFF

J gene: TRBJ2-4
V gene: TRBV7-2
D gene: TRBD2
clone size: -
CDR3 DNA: TGTGCCAGCAGCTCCCGACTAGCGGGAGGGGACGGCAAAAACATTCAGTACTTC
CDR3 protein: CASSSRLAGGDGKNIQYF

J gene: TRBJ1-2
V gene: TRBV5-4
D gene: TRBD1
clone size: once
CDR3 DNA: TGTGCCAGCAGCTACGGGACAGGGGGATCAGACTATGGCTACACCTTC
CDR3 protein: CASSYGTGGSDYGYTF

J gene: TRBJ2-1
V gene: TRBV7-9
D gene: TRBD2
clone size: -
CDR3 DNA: TGTGCCAGCAGCTTGGGGCTAGCGGGAGATCAGAGTGAGCAGTTCTTC
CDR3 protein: CASSLGLAGDQSEQFF

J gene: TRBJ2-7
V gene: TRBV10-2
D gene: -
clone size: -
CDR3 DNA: TGCGCCAGCAGTGAGTCCGGCTACGAGCAGTACTTC
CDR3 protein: CASSESGYEQYF

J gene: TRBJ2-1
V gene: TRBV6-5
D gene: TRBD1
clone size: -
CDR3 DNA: TGTGCCAGCTCTCGCGTGGGGACAGAGGAGAATGAGCAGTTCTTC
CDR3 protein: CASSRVGTEENEQFF

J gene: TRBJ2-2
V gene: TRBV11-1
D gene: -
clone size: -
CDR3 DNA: TGTGCCAGCAGCTTGTTCGGCGGGAACACCGGGGAGCTGTTTTTT
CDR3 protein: CASSLFGGNTGELFF

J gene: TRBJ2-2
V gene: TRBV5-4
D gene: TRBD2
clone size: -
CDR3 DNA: TGTGCCAGCAGCCGGGGACTAGCGGGGAACACCGGGGAGCTGTTTTTT
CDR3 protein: CASSRGLAGNTGELFF

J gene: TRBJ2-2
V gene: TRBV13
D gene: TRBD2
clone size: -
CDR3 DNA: TGTGCCAGCAGCTCCAGACTAGCGGGAGTCGGGGAGCTGTTTTTT
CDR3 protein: CASSSRLAGVGELFF

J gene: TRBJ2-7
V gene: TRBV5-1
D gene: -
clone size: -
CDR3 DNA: TGCGCCAGCAGCCCGGACAGTATCTCCTACGAGCAGTACTTC
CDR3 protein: CASSPDSISYEQYF

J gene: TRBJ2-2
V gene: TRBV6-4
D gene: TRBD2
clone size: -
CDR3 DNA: TGTGCCAGCAGTGACCAGCGGGAGTCCGGGGAGCTGTTTTTT
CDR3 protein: CASSDQRESGELFF

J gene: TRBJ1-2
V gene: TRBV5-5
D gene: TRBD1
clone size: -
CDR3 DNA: TGTGCCAGCAGCCTTCAGACAGGGGAGGGCTATGGCTACACCTTC
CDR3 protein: CASSLQTGEGYGYTF

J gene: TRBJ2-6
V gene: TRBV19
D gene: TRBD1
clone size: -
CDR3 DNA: TGTGCCAGTAGTACCACCGGGACAGGGGGCTCTGGGGCCAACGTCCTGACTTTC
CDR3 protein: CASSTTGTGGSGANVLTF

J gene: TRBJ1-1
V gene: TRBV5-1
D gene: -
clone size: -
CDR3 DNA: TGCGCCAGCAGCTTGACAGCAATGAACACTGAAGCTTTCTTT
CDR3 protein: CASSLTAMNTEAFF

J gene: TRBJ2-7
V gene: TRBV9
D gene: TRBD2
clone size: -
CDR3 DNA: TGTGCCAGCAGCGTAACTAGCGGGAGGGCCAGCGAGCAGTACTTC
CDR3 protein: CASSVTSGRASEQYF